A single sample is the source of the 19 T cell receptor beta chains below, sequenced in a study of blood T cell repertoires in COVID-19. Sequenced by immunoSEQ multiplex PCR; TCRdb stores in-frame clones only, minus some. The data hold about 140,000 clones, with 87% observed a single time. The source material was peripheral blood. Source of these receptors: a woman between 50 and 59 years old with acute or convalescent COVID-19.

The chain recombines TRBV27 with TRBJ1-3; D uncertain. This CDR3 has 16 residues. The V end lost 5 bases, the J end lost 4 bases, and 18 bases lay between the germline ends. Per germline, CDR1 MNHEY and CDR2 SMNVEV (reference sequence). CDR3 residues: CASSPLGPSGGNTIYF. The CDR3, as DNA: TGTGCCAGCAGTCCCCTGGGCCCCTCGGGAGGAAACACCATATATTTT.

CDR3 DNA sequence: TGTGCCAGCAGCGTCAACAGGGTGGGGGCCAAAAACATTCAGTACTTC. Translated: CASSVNRVGAKNIQYF. V gene TRBV7-2 combines with J gene TRBJ2-4, with D tentatively TRBD1 (6 bases). Trimming removed 5 bases at V and 1 base at J, with 15 bases between. This CDR3 is built from 16 residues. CDR1 and CDR2 from the germline V gene are SGHTA and FQGNSA. The full variable domain, in which reference TRBV7-2 and TRBJ2-4 provide the parts outside the CDR3, is GAGVSQSPSNKVTEKGKDVELRCDPISGHTALYWYRQSLGQGLEFLIYFQGNSAPDKSGLPSDRFSAERTGGSVSTLTIQRTQQEDSAVYLCASSVNRVGAKNIQYFGAGTRLSVL.

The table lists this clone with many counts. The CDR3 loop reads CASSLDTYYNSPLHF. The CDR3 nucleotides read TGTGCCAGCAGCTTAGATACTTACTATAATTCACCCCTCCACTTT. The V call is TRBV7-6, the J call TRBJ1-6, with D unresolved. V shed 1 base and J shed 3 bases, with 7 bases lying between them. The CDR3 covers 15 residues. Germline V gene data show CDR1 as SGHVS and CDR2 as FNYEAQ.

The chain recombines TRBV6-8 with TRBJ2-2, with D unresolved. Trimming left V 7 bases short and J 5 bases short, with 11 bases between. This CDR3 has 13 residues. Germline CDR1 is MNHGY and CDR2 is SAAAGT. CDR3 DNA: TGTGCCAGCACTCTGACATGTACCGGGGAGCTGTTTTTT. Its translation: CASTLTCTGELFF.

CDR3 sequence reads: CASRTPLNTEAFF. CDR3 sequence (DNA): TGTGCCAGCAGAACACCTCTGAACACTGAAGCTTTCTTT. The J gene is TRBJ1-1, the V gene TRBV12-3 or TRBV12-4; the D is unclear. Between the trimmed V and J ends, which lost 6 bases and 0 bases, there was a span of 8 bases. The CDR3 sequence is 13 residues long.

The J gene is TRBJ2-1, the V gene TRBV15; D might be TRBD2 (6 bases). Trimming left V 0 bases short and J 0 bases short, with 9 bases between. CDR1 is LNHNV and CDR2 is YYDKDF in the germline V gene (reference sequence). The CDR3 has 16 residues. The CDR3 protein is CATSRDPSDSYNEQFF. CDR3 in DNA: TGTGCCACCAGCAGAGATCCTAGCGACTCCTACAATGAGCAGTTCTTC.

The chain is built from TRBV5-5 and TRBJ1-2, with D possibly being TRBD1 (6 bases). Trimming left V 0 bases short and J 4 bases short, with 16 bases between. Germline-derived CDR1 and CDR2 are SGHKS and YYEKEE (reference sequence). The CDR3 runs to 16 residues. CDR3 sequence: CASSLGQGLGVYGYTF. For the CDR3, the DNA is TGTGCCAGCAGCTTGGGTCAGGGGCTGGGAGTCTATGGCTACACCTTC.

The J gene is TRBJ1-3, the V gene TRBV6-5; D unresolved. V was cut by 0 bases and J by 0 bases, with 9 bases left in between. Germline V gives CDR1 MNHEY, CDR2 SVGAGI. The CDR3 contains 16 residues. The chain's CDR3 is CASSYSAGLSGNTIYF. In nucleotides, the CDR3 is TGTGCCAGCAGTTACTCGGCAGGCCTCTCTGGAAACACCATATATTTT.

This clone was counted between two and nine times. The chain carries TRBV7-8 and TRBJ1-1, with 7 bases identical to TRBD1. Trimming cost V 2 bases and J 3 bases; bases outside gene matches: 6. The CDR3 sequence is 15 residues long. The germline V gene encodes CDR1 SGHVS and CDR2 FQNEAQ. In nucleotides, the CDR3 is TGTGCCAGCAGCTTAAAGGGGGCCGGGCACACTGAAGCTTTCTTT. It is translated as CASSLKGAGHTEAFF.

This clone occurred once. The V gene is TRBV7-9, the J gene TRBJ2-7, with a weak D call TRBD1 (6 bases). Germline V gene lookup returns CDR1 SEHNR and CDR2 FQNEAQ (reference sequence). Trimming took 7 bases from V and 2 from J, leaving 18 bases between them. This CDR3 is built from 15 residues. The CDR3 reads CASTLATGPTYEQYF. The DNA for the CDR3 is TGTGCCAGCACCTTGGCGACAGGCCCGACCTACGAGCAGTACTTC.

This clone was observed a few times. The CDR3: CASSLYRGGYEQYF. The CDR3 nucleotides are TGCGCCAGCAGCTTGTACAGGGGCGGCTACGAGCAGTACTTC. The chain recombines TRBV5-1 with TRBJ2-7; 7 bases align to TRBD1. Trimming cost V 1 base and J 3 bases; bases outside gene matches: 4. The germline gives CDR1 SGHRS, CDR2 YFSETQ. This CDR3 region has 14 residues.

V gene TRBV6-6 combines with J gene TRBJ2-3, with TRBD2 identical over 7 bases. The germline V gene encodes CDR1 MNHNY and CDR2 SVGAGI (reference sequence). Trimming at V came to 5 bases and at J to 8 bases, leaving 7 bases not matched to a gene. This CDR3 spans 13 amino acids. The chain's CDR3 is CASSLILARTQYF. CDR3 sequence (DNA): TGTGCCAGCAGTCTCATACTAGCGCGTACGCAGTATTTT.

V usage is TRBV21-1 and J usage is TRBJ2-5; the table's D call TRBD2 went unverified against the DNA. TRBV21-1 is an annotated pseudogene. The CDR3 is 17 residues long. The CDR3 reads CASSNFRKGLPQETQYF. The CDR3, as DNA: TGTGCCAGCAGCAACTTCAGAAAGGGACTCCCCCAAGAGACCCAGTACTTC.

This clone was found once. For the CDR3, the DNA is TGTGCCAGCACCAGGGACACCGCGAACACCGGGGAGCTGTTTTTT. It encodes CASTRDTANTGELFF. The chain uses TRBV6-5 and TRBJ2-2; possibly TRBD1 for D (6 bases). V gave up 7 bases and J gave up 0 bases, with 12 bases separating them. Germline V gene data show CDR1 as MNHEY and CDR2 as SVGAGI. This CDR3 has 15 amino acids.

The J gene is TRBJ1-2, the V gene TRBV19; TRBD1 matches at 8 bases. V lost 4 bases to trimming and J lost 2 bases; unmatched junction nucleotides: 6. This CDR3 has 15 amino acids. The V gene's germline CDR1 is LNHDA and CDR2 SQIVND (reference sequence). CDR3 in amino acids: CASSSQTGANYGYTF. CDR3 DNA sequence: TGTGCCAGTAGTAGCCAGACAGGGGCCAACTATGGCTACACCTTC.

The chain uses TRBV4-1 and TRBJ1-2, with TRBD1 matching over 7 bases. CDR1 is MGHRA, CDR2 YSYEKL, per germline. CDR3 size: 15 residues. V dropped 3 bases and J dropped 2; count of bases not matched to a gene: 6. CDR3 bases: TGCGCCAGCAGCCACCCTATGACAGGGAACTATGGCTACACCTTC. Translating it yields CASSHPMTGNYGYTF.

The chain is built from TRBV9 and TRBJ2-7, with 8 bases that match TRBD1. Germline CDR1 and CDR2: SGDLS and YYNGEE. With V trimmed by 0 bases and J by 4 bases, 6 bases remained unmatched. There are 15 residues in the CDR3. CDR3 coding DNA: TGTGCCAGCAGCGTAGAGATGACAGGGGAATACGAGCAGTACTTC. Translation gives CASSVEMTGEYEQYF. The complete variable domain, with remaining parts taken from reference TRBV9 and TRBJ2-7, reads DSGVTQTPKHLITATGQRVTLRCSPRSGDLSVYWYQQSLDQGLQFLIQYYNGEERAKGNILERFSAQQFPDLHSELNLSSLELGDSALYFCASSVEMTGEYEQYFGPGTRLTVT.

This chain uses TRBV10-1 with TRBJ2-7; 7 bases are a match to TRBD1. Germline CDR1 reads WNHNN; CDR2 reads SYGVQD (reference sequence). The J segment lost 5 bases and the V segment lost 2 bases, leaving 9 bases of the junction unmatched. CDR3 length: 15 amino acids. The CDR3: CASSEPDRARDEQYF. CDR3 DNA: TGCGCCAGCAGTGAGCCCGACAGGGCTAGGGACGAGCAGTACTTC.

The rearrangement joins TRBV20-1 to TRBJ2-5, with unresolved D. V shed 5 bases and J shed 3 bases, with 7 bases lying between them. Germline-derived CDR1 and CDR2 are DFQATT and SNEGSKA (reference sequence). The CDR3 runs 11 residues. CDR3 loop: CSAGLKETQYF. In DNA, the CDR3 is TGCAGTGCTGGGCTGAAAGAGACCCAGTACTTC.